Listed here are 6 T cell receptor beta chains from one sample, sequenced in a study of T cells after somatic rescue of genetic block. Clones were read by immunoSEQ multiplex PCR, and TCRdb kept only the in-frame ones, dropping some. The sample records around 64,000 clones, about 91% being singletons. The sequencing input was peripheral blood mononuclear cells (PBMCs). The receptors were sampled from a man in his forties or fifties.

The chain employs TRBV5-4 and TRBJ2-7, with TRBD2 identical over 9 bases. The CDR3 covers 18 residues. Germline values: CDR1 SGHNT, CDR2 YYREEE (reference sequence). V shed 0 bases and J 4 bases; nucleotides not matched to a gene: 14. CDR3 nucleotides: TGTGCCAGCAGCTTGGGAGGTGGTAGCGGGAGTCTGAAGTACGAGCAGTACTTC. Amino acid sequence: CASSLGGGSGSLKYEQYF.

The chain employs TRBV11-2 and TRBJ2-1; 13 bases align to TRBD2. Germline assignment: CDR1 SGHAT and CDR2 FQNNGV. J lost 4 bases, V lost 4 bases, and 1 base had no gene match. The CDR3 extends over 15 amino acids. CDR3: CASSWTSGSYNEQFF. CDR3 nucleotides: TGTGCCAGCAGCTGGACTAGCGGGAGTTACAATGAGCAGTTCTTC.

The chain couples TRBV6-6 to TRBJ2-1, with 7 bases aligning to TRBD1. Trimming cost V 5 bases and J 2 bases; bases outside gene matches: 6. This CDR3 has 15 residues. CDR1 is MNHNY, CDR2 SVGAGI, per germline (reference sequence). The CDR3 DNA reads TGTGCCAGCAGTCCCGGACAGGTCGCCTACAATGAGCAGTTCTTC. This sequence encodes CASSPGQVAYNEQFF.

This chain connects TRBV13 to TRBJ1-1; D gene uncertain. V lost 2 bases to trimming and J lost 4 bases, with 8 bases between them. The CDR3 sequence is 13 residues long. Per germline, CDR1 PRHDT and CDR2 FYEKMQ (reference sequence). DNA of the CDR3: TGTGCCAGCAGCTTATGGGGTTTCACTGAAGCTTTCTTT. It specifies CASSLWGFTEAFF.

The CDR3 loop is CASSPLIGTNAEAFF. DNA for the CDR3: TGCGCCAGCAGCCCGTTGATCGGGACGAATGCTGAAGCTTTCTTT. V usage is TRBV5-1 and J usage is TRBJ1-1, with D perhaps TRBD1 (5 bases). Germline V gene sequence: CDR1 SGHRS, CDR2 YFSETQ. V was shortened by 4 bases and J by 6 bases, with 19 bases between the two germline ends. The CDR3 contains 15 residues.

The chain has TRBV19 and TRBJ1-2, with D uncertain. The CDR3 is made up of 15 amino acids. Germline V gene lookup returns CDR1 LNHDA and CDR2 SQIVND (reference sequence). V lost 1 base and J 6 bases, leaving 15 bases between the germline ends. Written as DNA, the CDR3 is TGTGCCAGTAGTATAGGGATTCCACCGGGGAATGGCTACACCTTC. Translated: CASSIGIPPGNGYTF.